These 28 T cell receptor beta chains came from one sample sequenced in a study of control samples from healthy donors and cancer patients. The method was immunoSEQ multiplex PCR; TCRdb's version includes in-frame clones alone and lacks a portion of them. The repertoire holds fewer than 90,000 clones, with roughly 94% as singletons. Sample: blood. These receptors came from a woman between 40 and 50 years old in good health.

The chain recombines TRBV3-1 (or the pseudogene TRBV3-2) with TRBJ2-1; 7 bases line up with TRBD2. The length of the CDR3 is 16 residues. CDR1 LGHDT and CDR2 YNNKEL come from the germline V gene (reference sequence). Trimming removed 6 bases from V and 1 base from J; junction bases left unmatched: 9. In DNA, the CDR3 is TGTGCCAGCAGTCAGAGAGCGGGAATTTCCTACAATGAGCAGTTCTTC. As protein: CASSQRAGISYNEQFF.

The chain links TRBV5-4 to TRBJ2-2; TRBD2 aligns across 12 bases. The ends lost 4 bases at V and 0 bases at J; junction bases unmatched: 4. Germline V gene data show CDR1 as SGHNT and CDR2 as YYREEE (reference sequence). The CDR3 runs to 17 residues. CDR3 in DNA: TGTGCCAGCAGCGCCGGGACTAGCGGGCCGAACACCGGGGAGCTGTTTTTT. It translates to CASSAGTSGPNTGELFF.

This clone was counted a few times. The rearrangement links TRBV2 to TRBJ1-5; no clear D gene. The V end lost 0 bases, the J end lost 7 bases, and 4 bases lay between the germline ends. Germline lookup yields CDR1 SNHLY and CDR2 FYNNEI. CDR3 length equals 12 residues. The CDR3 DNA is TGTGCCAGCAGTGAAGCGAGACAGCCCCAGCATTTT. It is translated as CASSEARQPQHF.

The V and J genes are TRBV28 and TRBJ2-7, with D possibly called TRBD1 or TRBD2 (6 bases each). The V gene lost 3 bases and the J gene lost 6 bases, with 12 bases spanning the gap. CDR3 size: 13 residues. Germline values: CDR1 MDHEN, CDR2 SYDVKM. CDR3 sequence reads: CASSFGGRGEQYF. CDR3 DNA sequence: TGTGCCAGCAGTTTTGGGGGGCGGGGCGAGCAGTACTTC.

The chain combines TRBV30 with TRBJ1-4, with D maybe TRBD1 (5 bases). CDR1 and CDR2 (germline): GTSNPN, SVGIG (reference sequence). V was trimmed by 2 bases and J by 3 bases, leaving 13 bases between them. CDR3 length: 15 amino acids. The DNA of the CDR3 is TGTGCCTGGAGTCTCCCCGGGGCTTCTAATGAAAAACTGTTTTTT. This codes for CAWSLPGASNEKLFF.

Concerning this clone: In the same sample, other DNA sequences code for this CDR3. V gene TRBV30 combines with J gene TRBJ1-3; weak D call: TRBD1 (6 bases). The germline V gene encodes CDR1 GTSNPN and CDR2 SVGIG (reference sequence). The CDR3 length is 14 residues. Trimming shortened V by 0 bases and J by 4 bases, and 10 bases separated the two germline ends. The CDR3 sequence: CAWSVSGDGNTIYF. In DNA, the CDR3 is TGTGCCTGGAGTGTTTCAGGGGACGGAAACACCATATATTTT.

The gene calls are TRBV2 and TRBJ2-5, with 7 bases that match TRBD1. The germline V gene has CDR1 SNHLY and CDR2 FYNNEI. Germline trimming cut 5 bases from V and 2 bases from J; bases unmatched to any gene: 2. The CDR3 covers 13 residues. CDR3 nucleotides: TGTGCCAGCAGTTGGGACAGACAAGAGACCCAGTACTTC. Its protein product is CASSWDRQETQYF.

The J gene is TRBJ2-7, the V gene TRBV21-1; TRBD1, as called in the table, went unchecked against the DNA. TRBV21-1 corresponds to a pseudogene. This CDR3 region has 12 residues. This chain's CDR3 is CASSGQGYEQYF. CDR3 in DNA: TGTGCCAGCAGCGGTCAGGGTTACGAGCAGTACTTC.

The chain employs TRBV5-1 and TRBJ1-2, with 7 bases identical to TRBD1. Germline loops: CDR1 SGHRS, CDR2 YFSETQ. CDR3 length equals 13 residues. The V and J ends lost 2 bases and 7 bases, in that order; junction bases with no gene match: 5. CDR3 DNA sequence: TGCGCCAGCAGCTTTCTGGGGGACAGTGGCTACACCTTC. Protein: CASSFLGDSGYTF.

This clone was observed a few times. V usage is TRBV18 and J usage is TRBJ2-7; tentatively, D is TRBD1 (6 bases). The ends were cut back, 2 bases at V and 2 bases at J, with 13 bases in the middle. This CDR3 region has 15 residues. The germline V gene has CDR1 KGHSH and CDR2 LQKENI. This chain's CDR3 is CASSPVQGMTYEQYF. The DNA of the CDR3 is TGTGCCAGCTCACCAGTCCAGGGGATGACCTACGAGCAGTACTTC.

The chain links TRBV5-4 to TRBJ2-1; no clear D gene. The length of the CDR3 is 13 residues. The V end was cut by 5 bases, the J end by 4 bases, with 10 bases between. Germline CDR1 reads SGHNT; CDR2 reads YYREEE (reference sequence). In nucleotides, the CDR3 is TGTGCCAGCAGGATTGACTCGTACAATGAGCAGTTCTTC. Amino acid sequence: CASRIDSYNEQFF.

V is TRBV5-6 and J is TRBJ1-1, with TRBD1 matching over 11 bases. This CDR3 spans 15 amino acids. Germline V gene data show CDR1 as SGHDT and CDR2 as YYEEEE. Trimming took 3 bases from V and 3 from J; bases not matched to a gene: 4. The CDR3 is CASSWRDRGDTEAFF. The DNA of the CDR3 is TGTGCCAGCAGCTGGAGGGACAGGGGGGACACTGAAGCTTTCTTT. The full variable domain, with the rest looked up from reference TRBV5-6 and TRBJ1-1, is DAGVTQSPTHLIKTRGQQVTLRCSPKSGHDTVSWYQQALGQGPQFIFQYYEEEERQRGNFPDRFSGHQFPNYSSELNVNALLLGDSALYLCASSWRDRGDTEAFFGQGTRLTVV.

The gene calls are TRBV20-1 and TRBJ1-1; D not resolved. This CDR3 spans 11 amino acids. V shed 0 bases and J shed 9 bases, with 8 bases lying between them. Per the germline V gene, CDR1 is DFQATT and CDR2 is SNEGSKA (reference sequence). Written as DNA, the CDR3 is TGCAGTGCTAGAGAGGCATATAAAGCTTTCTTT. Protein product: CSAREAYKAFF.

This sequence joins TRBV12-5 and TRBJ1-2; D might be TRBD1 (5 bases). The CDR3 consists of 16 residues. Germline-derived CDR1 and CDR2 are LGHNT and FRNRAP. V dropped 1 base and J dropped 0 bases, with 12 bases sitting between them. The CDR3 loop reads CASGLAQGMANYGYTF. DNA of the CDR3: TGTGCTAGTGGTTTGGCCCAGGGTATGGCTAACTATGGCTACACCTTC.

The chain is built from TRBV9 and TRBJ1-2; D is unresolved. V was cut by 0 bases and J by 3 bases, with 9 bases left in between. Germline V CDR1 and CDR2: SGDLS, YYNGEE. CDR3 length: 14 amino acids. CDR3 protein: CASSVELQDYGYTF. In DNA form, the CDR3 reads TGTGCCAGCAGCGTAGAATTACAAGACTATGGCTACACCTTC.

V and J are TRBV6-5 and TRBJ1-4, with D unresolved. CDR1 and CDR2 (germline): MNHEY, SVGAGI. Trimming took 2 bases from V and 12 from J, leaving 13 bases between them. This CDR3 contains 13 residues. CDR3 in amino acids: CASSYRAASELFF. As DNA, the CDR3 is TGTGCCAGCAGTTACAGGGCGGCCTCGGAACTGTTTTTT.

The genes are TRBV4-1 and TRBJ2-7; D is undetermined. CDR3 length equals 13 residues. The germline gives CDR1 MGHRA, CDR2 YSYEKL. The V end was cut by 1 base, the J end by 4 bases, with 8 bases between. CDR3 DNA sequence: TGCGCCAGCAGCCAAGGAAGGGCTTACGAGCAGTACTTC. Translation gives CASSQGRAYEQYF.

This chain links TRBV4-2 with TRBJ2-3, with TRBD2 matching over 11 bases. This CDR3 region has 15 residues. The J segment lost 6 bases and the V segment lost 1 base, leaving 3 bases of the junction unmatched. The V gene's germline CDR1 is LGHNA and CDR2 YNFKEQ. CDR3 DNA: TGTGCCAGCAGCCAAGTCGGGACTAGCGGTGATACGCAGTATTTT. Translated: CASSQVGTSGDTQYF.

The chain joins TRBV20-1 to TRBJ2-7; D is possibly TRBD1 (7 bases). The CDR3 is 15 amino acids. Trimming removed 3 bases at V and 2 bases at J, with 17 bases between. CDR1 and CDR2 from the germline V gene are DFQATT and SNEGSKA (reference sequence). The CDR3 region has the DNA TGCAGTGCTAGTGCCGGCGGGACAGATACCTACGAGCAGTACTTC. Translation: CSASAGGTDTYEQYF.

The chain combines TRBV14 with TRBJ2-3; 9 bases line up with TRBD1. The germline CDR1 and CDR2 sequences are SGHDN and FVKESK. The V gene end was trimmed by 2 bases and the J gene end by 2 bases; junction bases not matched to a gene: 5. The CDR3 is made up of 16 amino acids. The CDR3, as DNA: TGTGCCAGCAGCCAATTAGACAGGGGGGACACAGATACGCAGTATTTT. Translation gives CASSQLDRGDTDTQYF.

This chain links TRBV10-2 with TRBJ2-7, with D possibly being TRBD1 (9 bases). Per the germline V gene, CDR1 is WSHSY and CDR2 is SAAADI. V shed 8 bases and J shed 5 bases, with 19 bases lying between them. The CDR3 spans 14 residues. CDR3 sequence reads: CASRGGTGQDEQYF. The DNA for the CDR3 is TGCGCCAGCCGGGGGGGGACAGGGCAGGACGAGCAGTACTTC.

This chain links TRBV5-1 with TRBJ2-5; perhaps TRBD2 as D (6 bases). The V end lost 4 bases, the J end lost 5 bases, and 9 bases lay between the germline ends. This CDR3 is 12 amino acids long. Germline V lookup: CDR1 SGHRS, CDR2 YFSETQ. In DNA form, the CDR3 reads TGCGCCAGCAGCCAGGAGGGGGAGACCCAGTACTTC. It translates to CASSQEGETQYF.

The chain recombines TRBV4-2 with TRBJ1-2; no clear D gene. The length of the CDR3 is 15 residues. V was cut by 0 bases and J by 8 bases, with 16 bases left in between. The germline V gene encodes CDR1 LGHNA and CDR2 YNFKEQ. The chain's CDR3 is CASSQELHWTNGYTF. The CDR3, as DNA: TGTGCCAGCAGCCAAGAGTTGCACTGGACCAACGGCTACACCTTC.

The gene calls are TRBV12-3 or TRBV12-4 and TRBJ1-4; the D is unclear. V was clipped by 3 bases and J by 7 bases, with 6 bases between them. CDR3 length: 12 amino acids. In DNA form, the CDR3 reads TGTGCCAGCAGTTTTGGTCCTGAAAAACTGTTTTTT. This codes for CASSFGPEKLFF.

The chain combines TRBV7-2 with TRBJ2-2, with TRBD2 as a possible D gene (6 bases). V was pared by 3 bases and J by 1 base, with 9 bases between. Germline V lookup: CDR1 SGHTA, CDR2 FQGNSA. The CDR3 spans 15 residues. Here the CDR3 reads CASSLGLLNTGELFF. As DNA, the CDR3 is TGTGCCAGCAGCTTGGGACTCCTGAACACCGGGGAGCTGTTTTTT.

This chain uses TRBV28 with TRBJ2-5; D is possibly TRBD2 (6 bases). This CDR3 spans 15 amino acids. With 3 bases removed from V and 7 bases from J, the gap between germline ends came to 18 bases. Looked up from germline, CDR1 is MDHEN and CDR2 is SYDVKM. The CDR3 nucleotides are TGTGCCAGCAGTTTCCGGTCGGCGGGACTGGGGACCCAGTACTTC. Translating gives CASSFRSAGLGTQYF.

The chain employs TRBV28 and TRBJ2-2; possible D gene TRBD2, 6 bases. The CDR3 loop spans 13 amino acids. Germline V gene data show CDR1 as MDHEN and CDR2 as SYDVKM. V gave up 6 bases and J gave up 7 bases, with 12 bases separating them. The CDR3 nucleotides are TGTGCCAGCAGCGCGCGGCGGGACGGGGAGCTGTTTTTT. Its protein is CASSARRDGELFF.

The genes are TRBV3-1 (or the pseudogene TRBV3-2) and TRBJ1-3; D not certain. The V end lost 0 bases, the J end lost 0 bases, and 9 bases lay between the germline ends. The germline V gene encodes CDR1 LGHDT and CDR2 YNNKEL (reference sequence). The CDR3 spans 16 residues. The CDR3 loop is CASSQDRVYSGNTIYF. The CDR3 DNA is TGTGCCAGCAGCCAAGATAGGGTATACTCTGGAAACACCATATATTTT.